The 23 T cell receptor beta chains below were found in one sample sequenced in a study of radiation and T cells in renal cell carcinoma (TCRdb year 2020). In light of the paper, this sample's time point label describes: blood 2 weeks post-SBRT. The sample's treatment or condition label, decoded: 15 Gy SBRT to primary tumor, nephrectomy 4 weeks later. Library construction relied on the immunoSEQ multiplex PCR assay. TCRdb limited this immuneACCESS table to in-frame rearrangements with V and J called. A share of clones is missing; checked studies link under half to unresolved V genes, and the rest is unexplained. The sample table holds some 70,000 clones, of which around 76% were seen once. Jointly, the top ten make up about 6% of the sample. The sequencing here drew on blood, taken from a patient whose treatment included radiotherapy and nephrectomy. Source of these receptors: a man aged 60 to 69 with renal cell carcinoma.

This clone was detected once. CDR3 amino acids: CASSHGNKNEKLFF. In nucleotides, the CDR3 is TGTGCCAGCAGCCACGGGAACAAGAACGAAAAACTGTTTTTT. V usage is TRBV5-4 and J usage is TRBJ1-4; D unclear. V lost 4 bases, J lost 8 bases, and 15 bases lay in between. The CDR3 is 14 amino acids. The germline V gene has CDR1 SGHNT and CDR2 YYREEE (reference sequence).

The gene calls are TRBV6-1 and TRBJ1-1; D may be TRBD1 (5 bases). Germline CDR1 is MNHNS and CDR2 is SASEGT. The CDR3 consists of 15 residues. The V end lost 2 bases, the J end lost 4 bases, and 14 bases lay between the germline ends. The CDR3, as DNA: TGTGCCAGCAGTGAACAGACCCACGGGGGCACTGAAGCTTTCTTT. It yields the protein CASSEQTHGGTEAFF.

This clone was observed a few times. The CDR3 DNA sequence: TGTGCCAGCAGCTTAGTGGCGGGGCGGGAGACCCAGTACTTC. It translates to CASSLVAGRETQYF. The chain couples TRBV11-2 to TRBJ2-5; possible D gene TRBD2, 6 bases. Germline assignment: CDR1 SGHAT and CDR2 FQNNGV. The CDR3 is 14 amino acids. Deletions cut 1 base from V and 5 bases from J, with 11 bases between.

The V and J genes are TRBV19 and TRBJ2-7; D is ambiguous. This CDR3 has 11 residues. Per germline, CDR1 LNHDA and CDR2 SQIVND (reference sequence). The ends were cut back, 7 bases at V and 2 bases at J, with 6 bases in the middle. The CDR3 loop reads CASKGPYEQYF. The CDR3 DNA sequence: TGTGCCAGTAAGGGCCCCTACGAGCAGTACTTC. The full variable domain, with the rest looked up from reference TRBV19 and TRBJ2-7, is DGGITQSPKYLFRKEGQNVTLSCEQNLNHDAMYWYRQDPGQGLRLIYYSQIVNDFQKGDIAEGYSVSREKKESFPLTVTSAQKNPTAFYLCASKGPYEQYFGPGTRLTVT.

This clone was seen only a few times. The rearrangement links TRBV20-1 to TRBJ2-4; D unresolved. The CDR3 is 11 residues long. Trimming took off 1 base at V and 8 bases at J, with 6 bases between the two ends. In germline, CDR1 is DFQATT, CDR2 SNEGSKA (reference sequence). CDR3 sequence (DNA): TGCAGTGCTAGAGTCATAGACATTCAGTACTTC. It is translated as CSARVIDIQYF.

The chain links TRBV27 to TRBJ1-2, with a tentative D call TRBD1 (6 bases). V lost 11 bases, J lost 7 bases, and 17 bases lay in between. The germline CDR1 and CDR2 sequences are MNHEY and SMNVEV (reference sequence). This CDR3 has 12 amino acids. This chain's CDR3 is CASRGDRTGYTF. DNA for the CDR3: TGTGCCTCCCGGGGCGACAGGACTGGCTACACCTTC.

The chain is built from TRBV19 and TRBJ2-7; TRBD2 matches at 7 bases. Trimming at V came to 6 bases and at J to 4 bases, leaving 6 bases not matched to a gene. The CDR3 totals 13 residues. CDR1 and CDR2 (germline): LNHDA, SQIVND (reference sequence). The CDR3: CASRGGSSYEQYF. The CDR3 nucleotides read TGTGCCAGTAGGGGCGGGAGTTCATACGAGCAGTACTTC.

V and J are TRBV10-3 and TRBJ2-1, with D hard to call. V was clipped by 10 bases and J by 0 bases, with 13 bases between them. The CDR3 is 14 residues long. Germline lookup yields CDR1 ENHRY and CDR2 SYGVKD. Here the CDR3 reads CASRVPGSYNEQFF. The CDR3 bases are TGTGCCAGCCGGGTTCCTGGCTCCTACAATGAGCAGTTCTTC.

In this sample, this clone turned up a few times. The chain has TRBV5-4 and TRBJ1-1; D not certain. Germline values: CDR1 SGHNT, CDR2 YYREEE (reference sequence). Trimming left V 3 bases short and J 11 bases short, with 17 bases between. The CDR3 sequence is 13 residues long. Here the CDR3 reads CASSSAGSTVAFF. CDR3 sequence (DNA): TGTGCCAGCAGCTCGGCTGGGAGTACGGTGGCTTTCTTT.

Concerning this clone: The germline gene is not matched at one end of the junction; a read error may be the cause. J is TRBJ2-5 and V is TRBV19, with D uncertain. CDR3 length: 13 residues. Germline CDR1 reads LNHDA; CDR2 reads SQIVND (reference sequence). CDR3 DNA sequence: TGTGCCAGTAGTACCCAAGGGCAAGGGACCCAGTACTTC. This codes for CASSTQGQGTQYF.

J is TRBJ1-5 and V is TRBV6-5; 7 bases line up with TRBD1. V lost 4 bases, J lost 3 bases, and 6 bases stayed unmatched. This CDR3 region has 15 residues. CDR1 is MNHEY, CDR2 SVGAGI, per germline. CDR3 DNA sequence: TGTGCCAGCAGTTTCCGGGACAGACTCAATCAGCCCCAGCATTTT. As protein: CASSFRDRLNQPQHF.

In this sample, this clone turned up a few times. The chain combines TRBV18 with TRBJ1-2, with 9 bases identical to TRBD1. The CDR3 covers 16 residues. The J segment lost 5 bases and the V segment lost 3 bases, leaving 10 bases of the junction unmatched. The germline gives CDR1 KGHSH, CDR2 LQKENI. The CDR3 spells CASSPNTGTGLYGYTF. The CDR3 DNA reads TGTGCCAGCTCACCGAACACCGGGACAGGGCTGTATGGCTACACCTTC.

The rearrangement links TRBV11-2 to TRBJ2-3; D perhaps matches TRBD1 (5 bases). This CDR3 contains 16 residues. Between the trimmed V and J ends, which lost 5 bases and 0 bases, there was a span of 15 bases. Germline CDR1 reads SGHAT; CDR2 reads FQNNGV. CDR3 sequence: CASSQLGQRSTDTQYF. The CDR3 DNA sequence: TGTGCCAGCAGCCAATTGGGGCAGAGGAGCACAGATACGCAGTATTTT. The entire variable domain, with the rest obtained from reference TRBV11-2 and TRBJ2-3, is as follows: EAGVAQSPRYKIIEKRQSVAFWCNPISGHATLYWYQQILGQGPKLLIQFQNNGVVDDSQLPKDRFSAERLKGVDSTLKIQPAKLEDSAVYLCASSQLGQRSTDTQYFGPGTRLTVL.

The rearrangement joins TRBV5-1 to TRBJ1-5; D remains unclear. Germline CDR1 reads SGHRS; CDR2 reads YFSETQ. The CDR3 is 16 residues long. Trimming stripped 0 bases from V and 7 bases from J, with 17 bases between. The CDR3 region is CASSLGTSLPLQPQHF. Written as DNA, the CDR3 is TGCGCCAGCAGCTTGGGCACCAGCCTACCTTTGCAGCCCCAGCATTTT.

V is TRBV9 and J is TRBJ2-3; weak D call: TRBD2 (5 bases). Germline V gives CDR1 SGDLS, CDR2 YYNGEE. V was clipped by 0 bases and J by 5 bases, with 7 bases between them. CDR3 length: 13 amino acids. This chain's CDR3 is CASSVGGEDTQYF. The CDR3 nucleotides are TGTGCCAGCAGCGTAGGGGGAGAAGATACGCAGTATTTT.

The CDR3 loop reads CASSLLTEETQYF. CDR3 in DNA: TGCGCCAGCAGCTTGTTGACCGAAGAGACCCAGTACTTC. The chain has TRBV5-1 and TRBJ2-5; unclear D gene. V was clipped by 1 base and J by 3 bases, with 7 bases between them. The CDR3 runs to 13 residues. Germline V gives CDR1 SGHRS, CDR2 YFSETQ.

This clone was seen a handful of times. The CDR3 coding sequence is TGTGCCAGCAGGAGGTTATGGAACACTGAAGCTTTCTTT. It translates to CASRRLWNTEAFF. V is TRBV2 and J is TRBJ1-1; D gene uncertain. The ends were cut back, 6 bases at V and 1 base at J, with 9 bases in the middle. The CDR3 sequence is 13 residues long. Per the germline V gene, CDR1 is SNHLY and CDR2 is FYNNEI.

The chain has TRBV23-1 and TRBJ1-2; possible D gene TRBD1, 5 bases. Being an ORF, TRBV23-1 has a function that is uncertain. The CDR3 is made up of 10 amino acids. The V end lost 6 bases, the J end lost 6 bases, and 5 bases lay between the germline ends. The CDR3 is CASRGHGYTF. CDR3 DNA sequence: TGCGCCAGCAGGGGGCATGGCTACACCTTC.

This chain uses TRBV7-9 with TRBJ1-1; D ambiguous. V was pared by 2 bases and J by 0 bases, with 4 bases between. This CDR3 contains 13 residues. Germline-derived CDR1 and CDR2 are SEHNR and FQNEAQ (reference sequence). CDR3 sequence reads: CASSLIMNTEAFF. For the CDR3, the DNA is TGTGCCAGCAGCTTAATAATGAACACTGAAGCTTTCTTT.

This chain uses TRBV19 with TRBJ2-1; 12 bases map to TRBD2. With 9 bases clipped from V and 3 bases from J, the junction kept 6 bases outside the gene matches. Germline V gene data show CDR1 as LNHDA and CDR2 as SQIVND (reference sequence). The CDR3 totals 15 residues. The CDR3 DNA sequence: TGTGCCAGCACAAGGACTAGCGGGGACTACAATGAGCAGTTCTTC. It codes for CASTRTSGDYNEQFF.

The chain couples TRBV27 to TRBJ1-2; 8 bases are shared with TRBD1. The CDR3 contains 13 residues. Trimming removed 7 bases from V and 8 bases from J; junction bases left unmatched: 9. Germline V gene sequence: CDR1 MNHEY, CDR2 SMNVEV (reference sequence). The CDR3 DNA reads TGTGCCAGCAAGAGGACAGGGTCAGACGGCTACACCTTC. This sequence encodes CASKRTGSDGYTF.

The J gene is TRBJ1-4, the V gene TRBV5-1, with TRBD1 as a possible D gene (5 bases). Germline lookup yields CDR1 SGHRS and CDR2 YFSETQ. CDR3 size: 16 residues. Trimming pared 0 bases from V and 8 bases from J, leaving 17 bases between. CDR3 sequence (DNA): TGCGCCAGCAGCTTGGGGCGGGGCAGGGAAGGAGAAAAACTGTTTTTT. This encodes CASSLGRGREGEKLFF.

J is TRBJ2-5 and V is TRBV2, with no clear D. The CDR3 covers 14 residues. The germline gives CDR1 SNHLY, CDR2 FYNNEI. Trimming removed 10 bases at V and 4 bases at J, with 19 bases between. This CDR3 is CATRRGSTGETQYF. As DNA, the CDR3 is TGTGCCACGCGGCGAGGTAGTACCGGAGAGACCCAGTACTTC. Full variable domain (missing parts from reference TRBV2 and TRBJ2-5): EPEVTQTPSHQVTQMGQEVILRCVPISNHLYFYWYRQILGQKVEFLVSFYNNEISEKSEIFDDQFSVERPDGSNFTLKIRSTKLEDSAMYFCATRRGSTGETQYFGPGTRLLVL.